This TCR beta chain is drawn from a study of blood T cell repertoires in COVID-19. The overall study: Samples representing acute and convalescent COVID-19 were sourced from the United States, Italy and Spain.

The CDR3 sequence is 14 residues long. The trim removed 6 bases at V and 11 bases at J, leaving 8 bases unmatched. Looked up from germline, CDR1 is MNHEY and CDR2 is SMNVEV (reference sequence). Authors' methods: Estimates of nucleated cell counts were drawn from the amplification of reference gene primers. Assay used: immunoSEQ multiplex PCR; TCRdb lists only in-frame clones, some missing. The V and J calls and clone size were taken over from that table, and D and trimming were inferred from the DNA. The sample has about 150,000 clones, 80% seen once. The V and J genes are TRBV27 and TRBJ1-6; 9 nucleotides line up with TRBD1. This TCR came from a man between 60 and 75 years old with acute or convalescent COVID-19. The specimen was peripheral blood. The CDR3 nucleotides are TGTGCCAGCAGGGCGGACAGGGGCCGCGCACCCCTCCACTTT. This sequence encodes CASRADRGRAPLHF.